Below, 10 T cell receptor beta chains from the same sample are listed, as sequenced in a study of blood T cell repertoires in COVID-19 (TCRdb year 2020). Library method: the immunoSEQ multiplex PCR assay. Not all clones reach the TCRdb copy of this immuneACCESS table, which keeps in-frame sequences only. Checked studies attribute under half of the gap to unresolved V genes and leave the rest unexplained. The sample includes approximately 280,000 clones, with approximately 86% observed a single time. In total, the top ten clones hold more than 7.5% of the sample. Sequenced input: peripheral blood. Receptor source: a man between 18 and 35 years old with active or convalescent COVID-19.

This chain uses TRBV2 with TRBJ1-1; 8 nucleotides align to TRBD1. This CDR3 has 14 amino acids. V lost 3 bases, J lost 4 bases, and 4 bases stayed unmatched. CDR1 is SNHLY, CDR2 FYNNEI, per germline. The CDR3 DNA reads TGTGCCAGCAGTGAGGGACAGGTAGCCACTGAAGCTTTCTTT. Its protein product is CASSEGQVATEAFF.

V and J are TRBV13 and TRBJ2-4; 7 bases match TRBD1. The CDR3 spans 14 residues. CDR1 is PRHDT, CDR2 FYEKMQ, per germline (reference sequence). The J segment lost 5 bases and the V segment lost 5 bases, leaving 6 bases of the junction unmatched. The CDR3 DNA reads TGTGCCAGCAGCCGTCCCGGGACAGAAAACATTCAGTACTTC. Translation gives CASSRPGTENIQYF.

The chain joins TRBV25-1 to TRBJ2-5, with 7 nucleotides matching TRBD1. Losses at the gene ends were 4 bases for V and 9 bases for J; bases not matched to a gene: 8. Germline assignment: CDR1 MGHDK and CDR2 SYGVNS. The CDR3 loop spans 13 amino acids. This CDR3 reads CASSGGGFGSQYF. The CDR3 region has the DNA TGTGCCAGCAGTGGAGGGGGCTTCGGTTCCCAGTACTTC.

V gene TRBV28 combines with J gene TRBJ1-4; D is unresolved. Trimming pared 7 bases from V and 13 bases from J, leaving 19 bases between. The length of the CDR3 is 13 residues. CDR1 is MDHEN, CDR2 SYDVKM, per germline. The CDR3 loop reads CASTVAGLGGLFF. As DNA, the CDR3 is TGTGCCAGCACCGTTGCCGGTTTGGGAGGACTGTTTTTT.

The V call is TRBV9, the J call TRBJ1-3; D uncertain. Per germline, CDR1 SGDLS and CDR2 YYNGEE. Trimming left V 4 bases short and J 0 bases short, with 8 bases between. The CDR3 has 14 residues. DNA for the CDR3: TGTGCCAGCAGCCTAACCCCCTCTGGAAACACCATATATTTT. Translating it yields CASSLTPSGNTIYF.

This chain connects TRBV7-9 to TRBJ1-1; 7 nucleotides line up with TRBD1. Germline values: CDR1 SEHNR, CDR2 FQNEAQ (reference sequence). CDR3 length: 13 amino acids. Trimming took 1 base from V and 8 from J; bases not matched to a gene: 4. CDR3 region: CASSLGRGGEAFF. CDR3 DNA: TGTGCCAGCAGCTTAGGGAGAGGGGGCGAAGCTTTCTTT.

The chain combines TRBV2 with TRBJ1-2, with D tentatively TRBD1 (6 bases). CDR1 is SNHLY and CDR2 is FYNNEI in the germline V gene. The CDR3 runs 13 residues. Trimming took off 4 bases at V and 5 bases at J, with 11 bases between the two ends. The CDR3 nucleotides read TGTGCCAGCAGTGGACCAACAGGGTATGGCTACACCTTC. It is translated as CASSGPTGYGYTF.

This clone has just one count. The CDR3 spells CASIHLGGAAFF. CDR3 sequence (DNA): TGTGCCAGCATCCACCTCGGGGGGGCCGCTTTCTTT. The rearrangement uses TRBV6-5 and TRBJ1-1; weak D call: TRBD1 (6 bases). The CDR3 runs to 12 residues. Trimming left V 7 bases short and J 11 bases short, with 17 bases between. Germline loops: CDR1 MNHEY, CDR2 SVGAGI.

The chain employs TRBV4-1 and TRBJ1-1, with 7 nucleotides matching TRBD1. Trimming removed 3 bases from V and 6 bases from J; junction bases left unmatched: 13. The CDR3 spans 16 residues. In germline, CDR1 is MGHRA, CDR2 YSYEKL. Here the CDR3 reads CASSQKDREKSSEAFF. The CDR3 DNA sequence: TGCGCCAGCAGCCAGAAAGACAGGGAAAAATCCTCTGAAGCTTTCTTT.

The chain has TRBV9 and TRBJ1-3, with 9 bases identical to TRBD1. V was clipped by 5 bases and J by 4 bases; unmatched bases: 16. The CDR3 is 18 residues long. CDR1 and CDR2 from the germline V gene are SGDLS and YYNGEE. This chain's CDR3 is CASSRTGTGSFLGNTIYF. As DNA, the CDR3 is TGTGCCAGCAGTCGTACCGGGACAGGGAGCTTCCTCGGAAACACCATATATTTT.